A single sample is the source of the 10 T cell receptor beta chains below, sequenced in a study of blood T cell repertoires in COVID-19. Clones were sequenced by immunoSEQ multiplex PCR, and TCRdb holds only the in-frame ones, with some missing. Of 130,000 or so clones listed, approximately 84% are singletons. The sequenced material came from peripheral blood. The receptors were gathered from a woman aged 50 to 60 who had recovered from COVID-19.

This sequence joins TRBV27 and TRBJ2-7; no definite D call. Trimming cost V 5 bases and J 2 bases, with 13 bases left between them. Germline CDR1 MNHEY, CDR2 SMNVEV (reference sequence). The CDR3 spans 14 residues. CDR3 DNA: TGTGCCAGCAGTCTTGCAGGTTTAGCCTACGAGCAGTACTTC. It is translated as CASSLAGLAYEQYF.

This clone has a handful of counts. The V gene is TRBV5-1, the J gene TRBJ2-2, with D perhaps TRBD1 (6 bases). Germline CDR1 SGHRS, CDR2 YFSETQ. This CDR3 has 14 amino acids. The V end lost 4 bases, the J end lost 4 bases, and 11 bases lay between the germline ends. Here the CDR3 DNA reads TGCGCCAGCAGCCCGGACAGACCCACCGGGGAGCTGTTTTTT. Amino acid sequence: CASSPDRPTGELFF.

V is TRBV7-3 and J is TRBJ2-5; D perhaps matches TRBD2 (6 bases). The CDR3 contains 15 residues. V shed 2 bases and J shed 1 base, with 11 bases lying between them. CDR1 is SGHTA and CDR2 is FQGTGA in the germline V gene. CDR3 region: CASSLWGSGQETQYF. CDR3 bases: TGTGCCAGCAGCTTATGGGGTAGCGGCCAAGAGACCCAGTACTTC.

This clone was detected once. The chain recombines TRBV29-1 with TRBJ2-7; 7 nucleotides agree with TRBD2. CDR3 length equals 14 residues. The V gene's germline CDR1 is SQVTM and CDR2 ANQGSEA. V trimming: 1 base; J trimming: 3 bases; junction bases outside the gene matches: 6. The CDR3 DNA follows: TGCAGCGTTGAAGTCGGCGGGAGTCTCTACGAGCAGTACTTC. Amino acid sequence: CSVEVGGSLYEQYF.

The chain uses TRBV19 and TRBJ1-6; 7 positions agree with TRBD1. CDR1 LNHDA and CDR2 SQIVND come from the germline V gene (reference sequence). The V gene end was trimmed by 6 bases and the J gene end by 9 bases; junction bases not matched to a gene: 11. The CDR3 runs to 15 residues. The CDR3 here is CASSKTGSPFSPLHF. As DNA, the CDR3 is TGTGCCAGTAGCAAGACAGGGTCCCCATTTTCACCCCTCCACTTT. The full variable domain, with the rest looked up from reference TRBV19 and TRBJ1-6, is DGGITQSPKYLFRKEGQNVTLSCEQNLNHDAMYWYRQDPGQGLRLIYYSQIVNDFQKGDIAEGYSVSREKKESFPLTVTSAQKNPTAFYLCASSKTGSPFSPLHFGNGTRLTVT.

The chain couples TRBV6-5 to TRBJ2-7; 7 nucleotides line up with TRBD1. Per the germline V gene, CDR1 is MNHEY and CDR2 is SVGAGI. The CDR3 contains 14 residues. The V segment lost 6 bases and the J segment 2 bases; nucleotides outside the gene matches: 7. CDR3 coding DNA: TGTGCCAGCAGCCCCGAAAGGGGGCCCTACGAGCAGTACTTC. It is translated as CASSPERGPYEQYF.

The rearrangement uses TRBV2 and TRBJ1-5, with 7 bases lining up with TRBD1. The CDR3 spans 13 residues. The J segment lost 4 bases and the V segment lost 6 bases, leaving 3 bases of the junction unmatched. CDR1 and CDR2 (germline): SNHLY, FYNNEI. The CDR3 bases are TGTGCCAGCAGAGGACAGGAAAATCAGCCCCAGCATTTT. Its translation: CASRGQENQPQHF.

V usage is TRBV5-1 and J usage is TRBJ2-4; perhaps TRBD2 as D (6 bases). Looked up from germline, CDR1 is SGHRS and CDR2 is YFSETQ. The CDR3 is 18 residues long. Trimming stripped 4 bases from V and 0 bases from J, with 20 bases between. CDR3 sequence (DNA): TGCGCCAGCAGCCCGGAGGGTACAGGCATTGTAGCCAAAAACATTCAGTACTTC. Protein product: CASSPEGTGIVAKNIQYF.

This chain joins TRBV7-9 and TRBJ1-2; the match to TRBD1 covers 10 bases. This CDR3 is built from 16 residues. Germline CDR1 is SEHNR and CDR2 is FQNEAQ (reference sequence). V was clipped by 4 bases and J by 6 bases; unmatched bases: 11. CDR3 sequence reads: CASSSPTTGTGDGYTF. The DNA for the CDR3 is TGTGCCAGCAGCTCCCCGACTACCGGGACAGGGGATGGCTACACCTTC.

The gene calls are TRBV3-1 (or the pseudogene TRBV3-2) and TRBJ2-1, with TRBD2 matching over 9 bases. The CDR3 runs 15 residues. In germline, CDR1 is LGHDT, CDR2 YNNKEL (reference sequence). V gave up 2 bases and J gave up 10 bases; unmatched junction bases: 9. The CDR3 sequence is CASSQYGGRAGEQFF. The DNA of the CDR3 is TGTGCCAGCAGCCAATACGGCGGGAGGGCCGGGGAGCAGTTCTTC.